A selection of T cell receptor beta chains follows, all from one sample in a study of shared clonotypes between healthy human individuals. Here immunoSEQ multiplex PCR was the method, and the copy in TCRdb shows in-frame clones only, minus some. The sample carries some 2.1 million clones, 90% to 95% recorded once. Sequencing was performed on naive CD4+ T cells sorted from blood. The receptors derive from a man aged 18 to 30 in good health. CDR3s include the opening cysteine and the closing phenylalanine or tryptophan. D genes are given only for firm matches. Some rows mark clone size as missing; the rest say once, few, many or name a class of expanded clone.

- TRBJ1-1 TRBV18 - CASSPRGMNTEAFF TGTGCCAGCTCACCACGAGGGATGAACACTGAAGCTTTCTTT
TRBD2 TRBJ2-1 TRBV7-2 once CASSPRGGWSTYNEQFF TGTGCCAGCAGCCCCCGGGGAGGGTGGAGCACCTACAATGAGCAGTTCTTC
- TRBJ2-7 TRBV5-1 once CASSLAQAYEQYF TGCGCCAGCAGCTTGGCACAAGCCTACGAGCAGTACTTC
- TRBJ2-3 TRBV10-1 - CASSESGGETDTQYF TGCGCCAGCAGTGAGTCGGGAGGAGAGACAGATACGCAGTATTTT
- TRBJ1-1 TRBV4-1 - CASSQDLYSWNTEAFF TGCGCCAGCAGCCAAGATCTCTACAGTTGGAACACTGAAGCTTTCTTT
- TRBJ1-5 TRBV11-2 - CASSLDDEQGQGPQHF TGTGCCAGCAGCTTAGATGACGAACAGGGTCAAGGGCCCCAGCATTTT
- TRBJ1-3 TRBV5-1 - CASSPGVSGNTIYF TGCGCCAGCAGCCCGGGGGTCTCTGGAAACACCATATATTTT
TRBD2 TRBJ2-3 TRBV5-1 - CASSIAGGPRTTDTQYF TGCGCCAGCAGCATAGCGGGAGGGCCCCGGACCACAGATACGCAGTATTTT
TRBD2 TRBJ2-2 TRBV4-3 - CASSPRTSGRPTGELFF TGCGCCAGCAGCCCCCGAACTAGCGGGAGGCCCACCGGGGAGCTGTTTTTT
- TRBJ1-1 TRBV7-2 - CASSLQQGGTEAFF TGTGCCAGCAGCTTACAACAGGGAGGCACTGAAGCTTTCTTT
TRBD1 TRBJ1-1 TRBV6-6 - CASSAGGGTEAFF TGTGCCAGCAGCGCAGGGGGCGGCACTGAAGCTTTCTTT
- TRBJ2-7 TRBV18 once CASSPFPYEQYF TGTGCCAGCTCACCTTTTCCCTACGAGCAGTACTTC
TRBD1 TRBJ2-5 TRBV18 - CASSLTTGGIQETQYF TGTGCCAGCTCACTCACAACAGGGGGGATACAAGAGACCCAGTACTTC
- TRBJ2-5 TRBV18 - CASSPWTVDLIQTQYF TGTGCCAGCTCACCCTGGACAGTGGACCTGATACAGACCCAGTACTTC
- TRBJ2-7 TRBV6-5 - CASSYSTGLAYEQYF TGTGCCAGCAGTTACTCTACGGGGCTAGCGTACGAGCAGTACTTC
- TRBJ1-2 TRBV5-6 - CASSLDPINYGYTF TGTGCCAGCAGCTTGGACCCGATCAACTATGGCTACACCTTC
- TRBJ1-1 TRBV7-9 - CASSPQGQGLTEAFF TGTGCCAGCAGCCCCCAGGGCCAGGGGCTCACTGAAGCTTTCTTT
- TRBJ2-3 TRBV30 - CAWSVNFRLDTDTQYF TGTGCCTGGAGTGTAAATTTCCGCCTTGACACAGATACGCAGTATTTT
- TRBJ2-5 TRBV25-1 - CASSEKTGASGTQYF TGTGCCAGCAGTGAGAAGACAGGTGCTTCGGGGACCCAGTACTTC
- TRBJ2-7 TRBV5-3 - CARSLAGEQYF TGTGCCAGAAGCTTGGCTGGGGAGCAGTACTTC
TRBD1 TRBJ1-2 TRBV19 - CASSPTGTAAGYTF TGTGCCAGTAGCCCTACCGGGACAGCAGCCGGCTACACCTTC
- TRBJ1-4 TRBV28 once CASSSPQGPTNEKLFF TGTGCCAGCAGTTCACCCCAGGGTCCAACTAATGAAAAACTGTTTTTT
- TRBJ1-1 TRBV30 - CASHNRGTGTLNTEAFF TGTGCCTCGCATAACCGTGGGACTGGAACCTTGAACACTGAAGCTTTCTTT
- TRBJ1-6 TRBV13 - CASSRRGRRYSGNSPLHF TGTGCCAGCAGCCGACGGGGACGGAGGTACTCAGGCAATTCACCCCTCCACTTT
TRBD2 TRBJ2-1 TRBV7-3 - CASSLWTSKHEQFF TGTGCCAGCAGCTTGTGGACTAGCAAGCATGAGCAGTTCTTC
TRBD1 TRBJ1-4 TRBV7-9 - CASSLGGRGGADEKLFF TGTGCCAGCAGCTTAGGAGGGCGAGGGGGCGCCGATGAAAAACTGTTTTTT
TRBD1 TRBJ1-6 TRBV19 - CASSDPGQGASPLHF TGTGCCAGTAGCGATCCGGGACAGGGAGCCTCACCCCTCCACTTT
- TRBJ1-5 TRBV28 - CASPPRGGSSNQPQHF TGTGCCAGCCCCCCGCGTGGCGGTTCGAGCAATCAGCCCCAGCATTTT
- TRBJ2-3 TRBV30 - CAWSVPSLSVTDTQYF TGTGCCTGGAGTGTTCCCAGCCTATCGGTCACAGATACGCAGTATTTT
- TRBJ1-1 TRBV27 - CASSLWGREAFF TGTGCCAGCAGTTTATGGGGCAGGGAAGCTTTCTTT
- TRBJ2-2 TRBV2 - CASSDETDTGELFF TGTGCCAGCAGTGATGAGACCGACACCGGGGAGCTGTTTTTT
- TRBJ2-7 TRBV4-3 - CASSQGSGGPYEQYF TGCGCCAGCAGCCAAGGCTCCGGTGGGCCCTACGAGCAGTACTTC
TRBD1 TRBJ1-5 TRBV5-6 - CASSSMGQGGNQPQHF TGTGCCAGCAGCTCTATGGGACAGGGGGGAAATCAGCCCCAGCATTTT
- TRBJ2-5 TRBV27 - CASAGSYQETQYF TGTGCCAGCGCGGGGTCGTACCAAGAGACCCAGTACTTC
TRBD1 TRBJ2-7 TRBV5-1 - CASSGGQGSDEQYF TGCGCCAGCAGCGGGGGACAGGGGAGCGACGAGCAGTACTTC
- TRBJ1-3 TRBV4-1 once CASSQGSSGNTIYF TGCGCCAGCAGCCAAGGGTCCTCTGGAAACACCATATATTTT
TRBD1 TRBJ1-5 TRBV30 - CAWSGTGGNQPQHF TGTGCCTGGAGTGGTACAGGGGGCAATCAGCCCCAGCATTTT
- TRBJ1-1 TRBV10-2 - CASSEQGRDTEAFF TGCGCCAGCAGTGAGCAGGGGAGGGATACTGAAGCTTTCTTT
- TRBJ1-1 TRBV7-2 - CASSLAGGNTEAFF TGTGCCAGCAGCTTAGCGGGGGGAAACACTGAAGCTTTCTTT
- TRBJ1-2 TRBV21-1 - CASSLRWDGYTF TGTGCCAGCAGCTTAAGGTGGGATGGCTACACCTTC
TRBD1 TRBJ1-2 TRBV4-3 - CASSHRGDYGYTF TGCGCCAGCAGCCACAGGGGGGACTATGGCTACACCTTC
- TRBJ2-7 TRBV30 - CACSSAGPYEQYF TGTGCCTGCTCCTCGGCAGGGCCCTACGAGCAGTACTTC
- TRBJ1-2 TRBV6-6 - CASSYSRTENTYGYTF TGTGCCAGCAGTTACTCTAGGACCGAAAACACCTATGGCTACACCTTC
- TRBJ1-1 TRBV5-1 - CASSKQVGTEAFF TGCGCCAGCAGCAAACAGGTGGGGACTGAAGCTTTCTTT
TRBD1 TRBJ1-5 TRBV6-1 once CASSEQGGPYSNQPQHF TGTGCCAGCAGTGAACAGGGGGGACCTTATAGCAATCAGCCCCAGCATTTT
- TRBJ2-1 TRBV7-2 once CASSLALVQFF TGTGCCAGCAGCTTAGCACTGGTCCAGTTCTTC
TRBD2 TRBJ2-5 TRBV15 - CATSRDVAGEGETQYF TGTGCCACCAGCAGAGATGTAGCGGGAGAGGGAGAGACCCAGTACTTC